This TCR beta chain derives from a study of T cell changes during pregnancy in multiple sclerosis. The CDR3 totals 13 residues. From germline, CDR1 is MNHNS and CDR2 SASEGT. Trimming left V 1 base short and J 2 bases short, with 5 bases between. Sequencing used immunoSEQ multiplex PCR; TCRdb keeps in-frame clones, though not all of them. In the table there are some 64,000 clones, about 91% of which are singletons. V usage is TRBV6-1 and J usage is TRBJ2-5; tentatively, D is TRBD1 (5 bases). The TCR originated in a female donor with multiple sclerosis, enrolled in a pregnancy study. The material sequenced was peripheral blood, taken after pregnancy. This CDR3 reads CASSEGTQETQYF. Written as DNA, the CDR3 is TGTGCCAGCAGTGAAGGGACACAAGAGACCCAGTACTTC.